A selection of T cell receptor beta chains follows, all from one sample in a study of T-cell reconstitution after alpha-beta-depleted transplantation in children. TCRdb reprocessed the PCR reads with MiXCR, giving one entry per CDR3 protein. The data contain a few hundred thousand distinct CDR3 sequences, under 30% of them singletons. Source: PBMCs, taken before TCRalphabeta/CD19-depleted stem cell transplant. These receptors all stem from a girl aged 2 to 9 with Fanconi anemia, due to receive a stem cell transplant. CDR3s include the opening cysteine and the closing phenylalanine or tryptophan. Each record gives: D gene, V gene, clone size, J gene, CDR3 protein, CDR3 DNA. The D gene is left open where the match is weak. Some rows mark clone size as missing; the rest say once, few, many or name a class of expanded clone.

.	TRBV20-1	many	TRBJ1-5	CSAETHDQPQHF	TGCAGTGCCGAAACCCACGATCAGCCCCAGCATTTT
.	TRBV3-1	.	TRBJ2-1	CASSDPAELSYNEQFF	TGTGCCAGCAGCGATCCAGCGGAACTCTCCTACAATGAGCAGTTCTTC
TRBD1	TRBV20-1	.	TRBJ1-1	CSASRQGWNTEAFF	TGCAGTGCCAGCAGACAGGGGTGGAACACTGAAGCTTTCTTT
.	TRBV7-9	.	TRBJ2-2	CASSPNPAGELFF	TGTGCCAGCAGCCCGAATCCGGCCGGGGAGCTGTTTTTT
TRBD1	TRBV29-1	many	TRBJ2-2	CSARTGGTGELFF	TGCAGCGCTCGGACAGGGGGTACCGGGGAGCTGTTTTTT
TRBD2	TRBV12-3/TRBV12-4	few	TRBJ2-1	CASSSTSAYNEQFF	TGTGCCAGCAGCTCGACTAGCGCATACAATGAGCAGTTCTTC
TRBD1	TRBV6-6	.	TRBJ2-2	CASSWADRATGELFF	TGTGCCAGCAGTTGGGCGGACAGGGCCACCGGGGAGCTGTTTTTT
.	TRBV5-6	few	TRBJ1-1	CASSLGAGLEAFF	TGTGCCAGCAGCTTGGGGGCCGGGCTTGAAGCTTTCTTT
TRBD1	TRBV20-1	many	TRBJ1-1	CSARPGTGGNEAFF	TGCAGTGCTAGACCGGGGACAGGCGGTAACGAAGCTTTCTTT
.	TRBV7-9	.	TRBJ2-7	CASSLTQGYEQYF	TGTGCCAGCAGCTTGACCCAGGGCTACGAGCAGTACTTC
.	TRBV27	.	TRBJ1-1	CASSRRLNTEAFF	TGTGCCAGCAGTCGCAGACTGAACACTGAAGCTTTCTTT
.	TRBV29-1	many	TRBJ2-1	CSVGGYNEQFF	TGCAGCGTTGGGGGATACAATGAGCAGTTCTTC
.	TRBV20-1	many	TRBJ2-2	CSARGPITGELFF	TGCAGTGCTAGAGGGCCAATCACCGGGGAGCTGTTTTTT